Listed below are T cell receptor beta chains from one sample, sequenced in a study of cytomegalovirus exposure and HLA in healthy donors. Libraries were prepared by immunoSEQ multiplex PCR; TCRdb keeps only in-frame clonotypes and omits some of them. Among just over 200,000 clones listed, around 83% were seen once. The material sequenced was PBMCs. Every receptor here comes from a woman in her 40s in good health and CMV-seronegative. CDR3s include the opening cysteine and the closing phenylalanine or tryptophan. Each record gives: clone size, J gene, D gene, V gene, CDR3 protein, CDR3 DNA. D genes are given only for firm matches. Clone size, where shown, is once, few, many, or a class for clones that have expanded.

>once|TRBJ2-7|TRBD2|TRBV27
CASSLLAGGPYEQYF
TGTGCCAGCAGTTTATTAGCGGGAGGACCCTACGAGCAGTACTTC
>-|TRBJ2-2|-|TRBV30
CCLNWAGAVNGELFF
TGCTGCCTAAATTGGGCGGGTGCTGTGAACGGGGAGCTGTTTTTT
>-|TRBJ2-7|TRBD2|TRBV27
CASSLSGLAGDAYYEQYF
TGTGCCAGCAGTTTATCTGGGCTAGCGGGAGATGCCTACTACGAGCAGTACTTC
>-|TRBJ2-5|TRBD1|TRBV9
CASNMGTGAGETQYF
TGTGCCAGCAATATGGGGACAGGGGCGGGGGAGACCCAGTACTTC
>-|TRBJ2-7|TRBD2|TRBV7-2
CASSPQAGRSSYEQYF
TGTGCCAGCAGCCCCCAAGCGGGAAGGAGCTCCTACGAGCAGTACTTC
>-|TRBJ2-7|TRBD2|TRBV11-2
CASSFSGGGSSYEQYF
TGTGCCAGCAGCTTTTCTGGGGGGGGGTCCTCCTACGAGCAGTACTTC
>-|TRBJ1-5|TRBD1|TRBV5-1
CASSLEGQGHQPQHF
TGCGCCAGCAGCTTGGAGGGACAGGGACATCAGCCCCAGCATTTT
>-|TRBJ1-4|TRBD1|TRBV4-1
CASSHVPGTGDEKLFF
TGCGCCAGCAGCCACGTACCCGGGACAGGGGATGAAAAACTGTTTTTT
>-|TRBJ1-5|TRBD1|TRBV13
CASSRGTVNQPQHF
TGTGCCAGCAGCCGCGGGACAGTGAATCAGCCCCAGCATTTT
>-|TRBJ1-4|-|TRBV30
CAWSSGPNEKLFF
TGTGCCTGGAGTTCCGGTCCTAATGAAAAACTGTTTTTT
>-|TRBJ1-6|-|TRBV6-5
CASGRESYNSPLHF
TGTGCCAGCGGACGGGAGTCCTATAATTCACCCCTCCACTTT
>-|TRBJ2-3|-|TRBV10-2
CASSEYGVEVTDTQYF
TGCGCCAGCAGTGAATACGGGGTCGAAGTAACAGATACGCAGTATTTT
>-|TRBJ2-3|-|TRBV28
CASSLYSDTQYF
TGTGCCAGCAGTTTATACTCAGATACGCAGTATTTT
>few|TRBJ2-1|TRBD2|TRBV9
CASSKQGLAGEYNEQFF
TGTGCCAGCAGCAAACAGGGACTAGCGGGAGAATACAATGAGCAGTTCTTC
>once|TRBJ2-4|TRBD1|TRBV30
CAWSVWDRVKNIQYF
TGTGCCTGGAGTGTCTGGGACAGGGTAAAAAACATTCAGTACTTC
>-|TRBJ2-7|TRBD1|TRBV12-5
CASGLGRGRSIFKPNEQYF
TGTGCTAGTGGTTTGGGAAGGGGGCGGTCAATATTCAAACCTAACGAGCAGTACTTC
>-|TRBJ2-7|-|TRBV5-1
CASSPNPTLTGSEQYF
TGCGCCAGCAGCCCCAACCCTACGCTAACAGGGAGCGAGCAGTACTTC